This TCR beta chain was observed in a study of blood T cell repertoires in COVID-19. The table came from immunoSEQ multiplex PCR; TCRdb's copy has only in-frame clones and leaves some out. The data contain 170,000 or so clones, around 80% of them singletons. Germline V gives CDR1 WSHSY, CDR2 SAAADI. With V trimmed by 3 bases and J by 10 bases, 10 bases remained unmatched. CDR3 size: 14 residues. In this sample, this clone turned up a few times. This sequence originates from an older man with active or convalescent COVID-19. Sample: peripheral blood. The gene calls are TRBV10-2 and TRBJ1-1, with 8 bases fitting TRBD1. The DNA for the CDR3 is TGCGCCAGCAGTGACCTGGACAGGGACGAACGAGCTTTCTTT. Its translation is CASSDLDRDERAFF.